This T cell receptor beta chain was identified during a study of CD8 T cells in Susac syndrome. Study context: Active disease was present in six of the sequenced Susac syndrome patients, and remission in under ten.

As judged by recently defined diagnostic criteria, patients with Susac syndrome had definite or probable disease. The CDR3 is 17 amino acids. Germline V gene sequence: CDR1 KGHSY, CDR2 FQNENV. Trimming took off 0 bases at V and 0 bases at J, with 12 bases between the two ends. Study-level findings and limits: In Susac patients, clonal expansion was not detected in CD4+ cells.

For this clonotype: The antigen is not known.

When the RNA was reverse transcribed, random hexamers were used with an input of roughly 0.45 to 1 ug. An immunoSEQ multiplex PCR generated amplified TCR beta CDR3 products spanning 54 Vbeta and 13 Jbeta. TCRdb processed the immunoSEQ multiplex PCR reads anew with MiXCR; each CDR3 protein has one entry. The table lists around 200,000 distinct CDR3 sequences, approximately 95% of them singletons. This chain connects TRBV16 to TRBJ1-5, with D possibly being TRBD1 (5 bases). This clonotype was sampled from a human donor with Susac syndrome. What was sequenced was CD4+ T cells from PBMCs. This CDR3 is CASSQSKAGNSNQPQHF. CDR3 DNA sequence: TGTGCCAGCAGCCAATCGAAGGCAGGGAATAGCAATCAGCCCCAGCATTTT.